These 26 T cell receptor beta chains were all obtained from the same sample, sequenced in a study of blood T cell repertoires in COVID-19. Here immunoSEQ multiplex PCR was the method, and the copy in TCRdb shows in-frame clones only, minus some. The sample lists about 74,000 clones, about four fifths occurring once. Sequencing input: peripheral blood. Every receptor here comes from a man aged 70 or older with acute or convalescent COVID-19.

The V and J genes are TRBV2 and TRBJ2-5; 13 nucleotides line up with TRBD2. This CDR3 comprises 15 residues. V lost 8 bases, J lost 5 bases, and 8 bases stayed unmatched. CDR1 SNHLY and CDR2 FYNNEI come from the germline V gene. CDR3 sequence reads: CASGGLAGVGETQYF. The CDR3 DNA sequence: TGTGCCAGCGGTGGACTAGCGGGAGTCGGGGAGACCCAGTACTTC.

This sequence joins TRBV5-6 and TRBJ1-4; a weak D match, TRBD1 (5 bases). The V gene lost 2 bases and the J gene lost 7 bases, with 15 bases spanning the gap. Germline V gene sequence: CDR1 SGHDT, CDR2 YYEEEE. CDR3 length: 15 amino acids. CDR3 sequence reads: CASSFRVLGGEKLFF. The CDR3 nucleotides are TGTGCCAGCAGCTTTCGGGTCTTGGGGGGTGAAAAACTGTTTTTT. The full variable domain, with the rest looked up from reference TRBV5-6 and TRBJ1-4, is DAGVTQSPTHLIKTRGQQVTLRCSPKSGHDTVSWYQQALGQGPQFIFQYYEEEERQRGNFPDRFSGHQFPNYSSELNVNALLLGDSALYLCASSFRVLGGEKLFFGSGTQLSVL.

The chain is built from TRBV25-1 and TRBJ2-5; a weak D match, TRBD2 (5 bases). CDR3 size: 15 residues. Germline values: CDR1 MGHDK, CDR2 SYGVNS. With 5 bases removed from V and 5 bases from J, the gap between germline ends came to 18 bases. The CDR3: CASSPGLTVRETQYF. The CDR3, as DNA: TGTGCCAGCAGTCCCGGACTTACGGTCCGCGAGACCCAGTACTTC.

The genes are TRBV5-6 and TRBJ1-1, with D possibly being TRBD1 (5 bases). Trimming stripped 0 bases from V and 5 bases from J, with 14 bases between. CDR3 size: 15 residues. The germline gives CDR1 SGHDT, CDR2 YYEEEE. CDR3 protein: CASSLVGLGGTEAFF. In DNA, the CDR3 is TGTGCCAGCAGCTTGGTCGGTTTGGGGGGAACTGAAGCTTTCTTT. Full variable domain (rest looked up from reference TRBV5-6 and TRBJ1-1): DAGVTQSPTHLIKTRGQQVTLRCSPKSGHDTVSWYQQALGQGPQFIFQYYEEEERQRGNFPDRFSGHQFPNYSSELNVNALLLGDSALYLCASSLVGLGGTEAFFGQGTRLTVV.

The gene calls are TRBV6-5 and TRBJ1-2, with 7 bases fitting TRBD1. Germline CDR1 and CDR2: MNHEY and SVGAGI. The CDR3 contains 15 residues. The trim removed 5 bases at V and 7 bases at J, leaving 13 bases unmatched. CDR3 nucleotides: TGTGCCAGCAGTCGCCGAGACAGGGACCTTGGTGGCTACACCTTC. Encoded protein: CASSRRDRDLGGYTF.

The J gene is TRBJ2-7, the V gene TRBV5-1, with D perhaps TRBD1 (6 bases). This CDR3 is built from 14 residues. The V gene lost 1 base and the J gene lost 4 bases, with 12 bases spanning the gap. Germline V gives CDR1 SGHRS, CDR2 YFSETQ. The CDR3 is CASSLSRGRYEQYF. Here the CDR3 DNA reads TGCGCCAGCAGCTTGTCCAGGGGTCGGTACGAGCAGTACTTC. The full variable domain, rest sourced from reference TRBV5-1 and TRBJ2-7, is KAGVTQTPRYLIKTRGQQVTLSCSPISGHRSVSWYQQTPGQGLQFLFEYFSETQRNKGNFPGRFSGRQFSNSRSEMNVSTLELGDSALYLCASSLSRGRYEQYFGPGTRLTVT.

The genes are TRBV19 and TRBJ2-7; D may be TRBD2 (7 bases). The CDR3 contains 16 residues. Germline V gene data show CDR1 as LNHDA and CDR2 as SQIVND (reference sequence). V lost 4 bases to trimming and J lost 2 bases, with 18 bases between them. CDR3 in DNA: TGTGCCAGTAGTAGATCCCGGGGAGGGGGAGCCTACGAGCAGTACTTC. Translation: CASSRSRGGGAYEQYF.

The chain recombines TRBV2 with TRBJ2-7; 7 bases line up with TRBD1. The CDR3 is 12 residues long. V shed 10 bases and J 1 base; nucleotides not matched to a gene: 4. Germline lookup yields CDR1 SNHLY and CDR2 FYNNEI. DNA of the CDR3: TGTGCCAACCGGGACAGATCCTACGAGCAGTACTTC. Its protein product is CANRDRSYEQYF.

The J gene is TRBJ2-1, the V gene TRBV7-2; D might be TRBD2 (6 bases). This CDR3 spans 14 amino acids. Between the trimmed V and J ends, which lost 3 bases and 4 bases, there was a span of 10 bases. Germline CDR1 and CDR2: SGHTA and FQGNSA. CDR3 loop: CASSFGGTYNEQFF. DNA of the CDR3: TGTGCCAGCAGCTTCGGGGGAACTTACAATGAGCAGTTCTTC. The variable domain in full, completed from reference TRBV7-2 and TRBJ2-1, reads GAGVSQSPSNKVTEKGKDVELRCDPISGHTALYWYRQSLGQGLEFLIYFQGNSAPDKSGLPSDRFSAERTGGSVSTLTIQRTQQEDSAVYLCASSFGGTYNEQFFGPGTRLTVL.

The genes are TRBV27 and TRBJ2-7; maybe TRBD2 (7 bases). The V gene lost 8 bases and the J gene lost 5 bases, with 16 bases spanning the gap. Germline CDR1 reads MNHEY; CDR2 reads SMNVEV (reference sequence). The CDR3 is 13 amino acids. The DNA for the CDR3 is TGTGCCAGCGCCCCAACAGGGAGGGACGAGCAGTACTTC. Its protein is CASAPTGRDEQYF.

The chain carries TRBV3-1 (or the pseudogene TRBV3-2) and TRBJ1-6, with D possibly being TRBD1 (5 bases). The CDR3 is 13 amino acids. V was pared by 1 base and J by 9 bases, with 7 bases between. Germline V gene data show CDR1 as LGHDT and CDR2 as YNNKEL (reference sequence). CDR3 in DNA: TGTGCCAGCAGCCAAGGGAGGGGTTCACCCCTCCACTTT. Translating gives CASSQGRGSPLHF.

V is TRBV2 and J is TRBJ2-5; D perhaps matches TRBD2 (5 bases). This CDR3 has 16 residues. Germline V gene sequence: CDR1 SNHLY, CDR2 FYNNEI. V was shortened by 4 bases and J by 2 bases, with 17 bases between the two germline ends. In DNA form, the CDR3 reads TGTGCCAGCAGTGCCGGACTGGTTGGTACGCAAGAGACCCAGTACTTC. This sequence encodes CASSAGLVGTQETQYF.

This clone occurred once. The genes are TRBV27 and TRBJ1-5, with 7 bases matching TRBD1. The CDR3 contains 14 residues. V lost 6 bases to trimming and J lost 1 base; unmatched junction nucleotides: 3. Germline loops: CDR1 MNHEY, CDR2 SMNVEV (reference sequence). The CDR3: CASRSGGSNQPQHF. The CDR3, as DNA: TGTGCCAGCAGATCAGGGGGGAGCAATCAGCCCCAGCATTTT.

The chain recombines TRBV7-2 with TRBJ2-3, with D unclear. The CDR3 runs to 11 residues. V gave up 10 bases and J gave up 2 bases, with 7 bases separating them. The germline V gene encodes CDR1 SGHTA and CDR2 FQGNSA. The CDR3: CATSPTDTQYF. In DNA form, the CDR3 reads TGTGCCACCTCCCCCACAGATACGCAGTATTTT.

The chain links TRBV10-3 to TRBJ2-3, with a weak D call TRBD2 (5 bases). The CDR3 length is 13 residues. The germline V gene has CDR1 ENHRY and CDR2 SYGVKD. The germline V and J ends were trimmed by 6 bases and 0 bases, with 7 bases remaining between them. CDR3 loop: CAIRGDSTDTQYF. The CDR3 DNA reads as TGTGCCATCAGGGGAGACAGCACAGATACGCAGTATTTT.

The chain links TRBV6-5 to TRBJ2-1; the match to TRBD1 covers 10 bases. The V and J ends lost 6 bases and 6 bases, in that order; junction bases with no gene match: 2. CDR1 is MNHEY, CDR2 SVGAGI, per germline. The CDR3 is 13 residues long. The CDR3 nucleotides are TGTGCCAGCAGAAGGACAGGGGGCAATGAGCAGTTCTTC. This translates into CASRRTGGNEQFF.

V and J are TRBV18 and TRBJ1-6; TRBD1 matches 7 bases. The length of the CDR3 is 15 residues. The ends lost 3 bases at V and 7 bases at J; junction bases unmatched: 6. Germline-derived CDR1 and CDR2 are KGHSH and LQKENI. The CDR3 sequence is CASSPRDRGNSPLHF. CDR3 in DNA: TGTGCCAGCTCACCTCGGGACAGAGGAAATTCACCCCTCCACTTT.

This sequence joins TRBV11-2 and TRBJ1-5, with D possibly being TRBD1 (6 bases). V was pared by 1 base and J by 11 bases, with 12 bases between. The CDR3 covers 13 residues. CDR1 and CDR2 from the germline V gene are SGHAT and FQNNGV. The DNA for the CDR3 is TGTGCCAGCAGCTTAGCGCAGGGGCAAGCCCAGCATTTT. As protein: CASSLAQGQAQHF.

The J gene is TRBJ2-5, the V gene TRBV5-1; 11 positions agree with TRBD2. Germline V gene lookup returns CDR1 SGHRS and CDR2 YFSETQ. The V segment lost 3 bases and the J segment 5 bases; nucleotides outside the gene matches: 6. The CDR3 is 15 amino acids. The chain's CDR3 is CASSSGLAGGETQYF. Here the CDR3 DNA reads TGCGCCAGCAGCTCAGGACTAGCGGGCGGGGAGACCCAGTACTTC.

The count of this clone is one. The V call is TRBV27, the J call TRBJ2-5; maybe TRBD1 (5 bases). Germline V gene sequence: CDR1 MNHEY, CDR2 SMNVEV (reference sequence). CDR3 length: 15 amino acids. V lost 4 bases and J 5 bases, leaving 17 bases between the germline ends. Here the CDR3 DNA reads TGTGCCAGCAGTTACGGCAGGGATCTGGTTGAGACCCAGTACTTC. Translation gives CASSYGRDLVETQYF.

The chain is built from TRBV20-1 and TRBJ1-1; D unresolved. The CDR3 covers 11 residues. Trimming pared 5 bases from V and 0 bases from J, leaving 4 bases between. The germline gives CDR1 DFQATT, CDR2 SNEGSKA (reference sequence). The CDR3 reads CSASLNTEAFF. The CDR3 DNA reads as TGCAGTGCTTCTTTGAACACTGAAGCTTTCTTT.

The chain joins TRBV7-9 to TRBJ2-5; D gene uncertain. The CDR3 is 14 residues long. Germline V gene data show CDR1 as SEHNR and CDR2 as FQNEAQ (reference sequence). V gave up 5 bases and J gave up 1 base, with 11 bases separating them. CDR3: CASSILGIQETQYF. For the CDR3, the DNA is TGTGCCAGCAGCATCCTAGGAATCCAAGAGACCCAGTACTTC. Complete variable domain (other parts from reference TRBV7-9 and TRBJ2-5): DTGVSQNPRHKITKRGQNVTFRCDPISEHNRLYWYRQTLGQGPEFLTYFQNEAQLEKSRLLSDRFSAERPKGSFSTLEIQRTEQGDSAMYLCASSILGIQETQYFGPGTRLLVL.

The CDR3 here is CASSLNGREAYEQYF. The CDR3 nucleotides read TGCGCCAGCAGCTTGAACGGACGGGAGGCCTACGAGCAGTACTTC. The chain links TRBV5-1 to TRBJ2-7; TRBD2 matches at 7 bases. The CDR3 runs 15 residues. Germline V gives CDR1 SGHRS, CDR2 YFSETQ. Losses at the gene ends were 1 base for V and 2 bases for J; bases not matched to a gene: 6.

This chain links TRBV28 with TRBJ2-7; TRBD2 aligns across 7 bases. There are 15 residues in the CDR3. V was clipped by 6 bases and J by 7 bases; unmatched bases: 15. Germline CDR1 reads MDHEN; CDR2 reads SYDVKM. DNA of the CDR3: TGTGCCAGCAGCTTCTCTAGCGGTAAGGTTGGAGAGCAGTACTTC. Translating it yields CASSFSSGKVGEQYF.

The chain recombines TRBV6-5 with TRBJ1-3; the match to TRBD1 covers 8 bases. From germline, CDR1 is MNHEY and CDR2 SVGAGI. With V trimmed by 6 bases and J by 4 bases, 8 bases remained unmatched. The CDR3 runs to 15 residues. The CDR3 DNA is TGTGCCAGCAGCCCCAGACAGGGGAACGGAAACACCATATATTTT. Translating it yields CASSPRQGNGNTIYF.

The chain has TRBV27 and TRBJ2-1; D is unclear. The V end was cut by 3 bases, the J end by 5 bases, with 8 bases between. CDR3 length: 13 amino acids. Germline assignment: CDR1 MNHEY and CDR2 SMNVEV (reference sequence). CDR3 loop: CASSFIEDNEQFF. DNA for the CDR3: TGTGCCAGCAGTTTTATCGAGGACAATGAGCAGTTCTTC.